Included here is one T cell receptor beta chain sequence, with context. Its antigen specificity is not known. Nothing much larger sits one base from this clone, and base qualities are not available. The data were obtained in a study of T-cell memory formation after mild COVID-19 (dated by TCRdb to the early 2020s). General notes on the study: TCR sequence clusters from the two donors were largely donor specific. The cohort was made up of two young adult volunteers, one female and one male, who were previously healthy. In a couple of donors, T-cell clones that expanded and contracted after mild COVID-19 were followed by sequencing TCRalpha and TCRbeta repertoires longitudinally.

Reads for this sample came from an Illumina NovaSeq 6000. TCRalpha and TCRbeta cDNA libraries were constructed by 5'RACE with constant-segment primers, with sample barcodes and unique molecular identifiers being introduced. Trizol reagent was used to extract RNA from every sample. Amplification of the libraries took two PCR steps, and the second step added a second sample barcode plus Illumina TruSeq adapters. Sequencing of the libraries was done on an Illumina NovaSeq, producing 2 x 150 bp paired-end reads. Concerning the study's data processing: Demultiplexing of reads and collapsing into UMI-guided consensus sequences were performed with migec v1.2.7. With mixcr v2.1.11, UMI consensuses were aligned to TRA and TRB V and J templates and assembled into clonotypes. Expanded or contracted clonotypes were those called significant by both edgeR and NoisET, with noise models trained on biological replicates. For edgeR calls, a false discovery rate-adjusted p below 0.01 and a log2 fold-change threshold of 1 were applied. As an exploratory analysis of dynamics, max-normalized trajectories of the 1000 most abundant clonotypes were examined with PCA combined with hierarchical clustering. Separately sequenced CD4+ and CD8+ repertoires were used to assign the CD4 or CD8 phenotype of responding clones. Through fastp at Q25 and MiXCR, TCRdb rebuilt clones from the public reads, retaining in-frame beta chains. Each entry merges the rows of one CDR3 protein and shows their most common DNA and genes. These V and J calls are TCRdb output, not the study's own analysis. Across this sample there are 90,000 to 120,000 distinct CDR3 sequences, with roughly a sixth seen only once. The ten biggest clones cover around 5.5% of the sample.

From the cysteine up to the phenylalanine, the CDR3 has a length of 15 residues. The sequence is cut down to CDR3 DNA, 45 bases in frame from base 1. V loses 5 bases, J loses 2 bases, and the germline ends lie 14 bases apart. CDR1 and CDR2 were assigned from the germline V gene as SGHTA and FQGNSA. The paper as a whole reports these results and caveats: The study included only a couple of mild cases, and larger cohorts that include severe cases with pre-infection samples were judged to be necessary. Some responding clones were detected in pre-infection memory, suggesting pre-existing cross-reactive memory T cells joined the SARS-CoV-2 response. Balanced CD4/CD8 phenotypes were observed for clones contracting from day 15 to 85, whereas a bias towards CD4+ was observed for a second wave of clones expanding from day 15 to 37. SARS-CoV-2 specificity was not confirmed for the second-wave clones peaking on day 37. Contracting CD4+ clones were found mainly in CM and EM memory subsets, while CD8+ clones were enriched in EMRA.

Ficoll-Paque density gradient centrifugation was the method used to isolate PBMCs. The chain joins TRBV7-2 to TRBJ2-3; TRBD1 is a possible D gene, resting on 6 matching bases. What was sequenced was PBMCs or a T cell subset sorted from them (not recorded which). This clonotype was obtained from a man aged 18 to 30 who had mild COVID-19 (a few samples of this study predate the infection). The sample titles of this study are shuffled in the database, so cell type and time point are left out; the donor was told from shared clones. The sequenced DNA is TGTGCCAGCAGCCCGAAGGACAGATTCACAGATACGCAGTATTTT. Translated, this is CASSPKDRFTDTQYF.